This TCR beta chain was found in a study of cytomegalovirus exposure and HLA in healthy donors. The primer mix had 60 Vbeta and 13 Jbeta primers. The protocol was immunoSEQ multiplex PCR, while the TCRdb copy is restricted to in-frame clones and leaves out a portion. This table has 60,000 to 70,000 clones, over 60% appearing once. This CDR3 has 15 residues. The germline V gene encodes CDR1 MDHEN and CDR2 SYDVKM. V was shortened by 6 bases and J by 7 bases, with 18 bases between the two germline ends. This TCR was sampled from a man aged 50-60 years in good health and CMV-seropositive. The specimen was PBMCs. This chain joins TRBV28 and TRBJ1-4; D possibly corresponds to TRBD1 (6 bases). CDR3 bases: TGTGCCAGCAGCCCGGCCGCAGGGGATGCTGAAAAACTGTTTTTT. Translating it yields CASSPAAGDAEKLFF. The variable domain in full, with the rest retrieved from reference TRBV28 and TRBJ1-4, is DVKVTQSSRYLVKRTGEKVFLECVQDMDHENMFWYRQDPGLGLRLIYFSYDVKMKEKGDIPEGYSVSREKKERFSLILESASTNQTSMYLCASSPAAGDAEKLFFGSGTQLSVL.